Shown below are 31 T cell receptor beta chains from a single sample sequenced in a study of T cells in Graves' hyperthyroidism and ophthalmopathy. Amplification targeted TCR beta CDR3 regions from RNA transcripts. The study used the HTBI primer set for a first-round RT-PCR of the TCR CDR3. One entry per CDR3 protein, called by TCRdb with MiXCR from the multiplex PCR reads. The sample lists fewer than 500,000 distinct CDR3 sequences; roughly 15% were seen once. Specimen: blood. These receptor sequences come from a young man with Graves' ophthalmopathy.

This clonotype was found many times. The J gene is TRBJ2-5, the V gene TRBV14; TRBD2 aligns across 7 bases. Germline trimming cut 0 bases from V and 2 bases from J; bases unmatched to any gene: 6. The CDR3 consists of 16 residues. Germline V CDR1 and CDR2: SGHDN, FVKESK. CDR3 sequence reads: CASSQDGGSGQETQYF. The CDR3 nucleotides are TGTGCCAGCAGCCAAGATGGCGGTAGCGGGCAAGAGACCCAGTACTTC.

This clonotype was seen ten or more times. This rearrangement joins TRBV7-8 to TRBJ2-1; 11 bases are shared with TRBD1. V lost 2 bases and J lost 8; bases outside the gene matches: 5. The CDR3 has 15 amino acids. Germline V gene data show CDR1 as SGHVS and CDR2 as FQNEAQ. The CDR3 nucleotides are TGTGCCAGCAGCTTACGGACAGGGGGCGACGATGAGCAGTTCTTC. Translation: CASSLRTGGDDEQFF.

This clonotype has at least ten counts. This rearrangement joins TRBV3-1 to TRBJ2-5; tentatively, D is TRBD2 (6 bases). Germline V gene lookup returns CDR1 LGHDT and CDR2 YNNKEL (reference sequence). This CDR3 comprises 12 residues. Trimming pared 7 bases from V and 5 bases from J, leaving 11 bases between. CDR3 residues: CASTPGGETQYF. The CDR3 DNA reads TGTGCCAGCACTCCCGGGGGTGAGACCCAGTACTTC.

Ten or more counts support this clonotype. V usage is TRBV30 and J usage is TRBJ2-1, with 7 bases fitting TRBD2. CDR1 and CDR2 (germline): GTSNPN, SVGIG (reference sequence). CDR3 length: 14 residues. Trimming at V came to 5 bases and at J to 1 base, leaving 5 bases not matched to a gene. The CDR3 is CAWLGGFSYNEQFF. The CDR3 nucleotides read TGTGCCTGGCTGGGGGGGTTTTCCTACAATGAGCAGTTCTTC.

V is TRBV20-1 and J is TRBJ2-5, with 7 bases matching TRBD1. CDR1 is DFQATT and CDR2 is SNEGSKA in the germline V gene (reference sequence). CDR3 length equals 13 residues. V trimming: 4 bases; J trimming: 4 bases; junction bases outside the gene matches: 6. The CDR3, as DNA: TGCAGTGCTAAAATTACAGGGGTAGAGACCCAGTACTTC. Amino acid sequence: CSAKITGVETQYF.

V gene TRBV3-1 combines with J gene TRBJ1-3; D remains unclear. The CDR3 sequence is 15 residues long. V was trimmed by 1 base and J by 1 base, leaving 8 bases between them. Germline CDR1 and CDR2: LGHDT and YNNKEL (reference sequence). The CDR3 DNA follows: TGTGCCAGCAGCCAAGGAGGGTCGTCTGGAAACACCATATATTTT. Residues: CASSQGGSSGNTIYF.

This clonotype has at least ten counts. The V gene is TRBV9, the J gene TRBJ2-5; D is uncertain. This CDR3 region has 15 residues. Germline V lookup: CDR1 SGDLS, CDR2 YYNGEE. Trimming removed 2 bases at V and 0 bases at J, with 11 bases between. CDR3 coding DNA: TGTGCCAGCAGCGTGGCCGACGGCAACCAAGAGACCCAGTACTTC. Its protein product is CASSVADGNQETQYF.

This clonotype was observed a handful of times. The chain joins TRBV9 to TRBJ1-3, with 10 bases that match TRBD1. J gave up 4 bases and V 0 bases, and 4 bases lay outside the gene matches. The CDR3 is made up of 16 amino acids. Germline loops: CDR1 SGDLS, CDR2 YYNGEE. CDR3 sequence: CASSVDLGQGGNTIYF. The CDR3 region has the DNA TGTGCCAGCAGCGTAGATCTGGGACAGGGGGGAAACACCATATATTTT.

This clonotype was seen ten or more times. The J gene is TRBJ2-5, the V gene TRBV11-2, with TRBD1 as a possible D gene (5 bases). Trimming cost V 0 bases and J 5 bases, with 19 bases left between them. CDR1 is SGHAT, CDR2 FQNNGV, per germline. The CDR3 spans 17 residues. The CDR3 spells CASSLEGRQGFPETQYF. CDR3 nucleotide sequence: TGTGCCAGCAGCTTAGAGGGGCGGCAGGGCTTTCCCGAGACCCAGTACTTC.

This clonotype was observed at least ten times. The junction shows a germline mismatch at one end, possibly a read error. In nucleotides, the CDR3 is TGTGCCACTGGGGAAGGAACTTTCTCCCACGAGCAGTACTTC. Encoded protein: CATGEGTFSHEQYF. The rearrangement joins TRBV27 to TRBJ2-7; no definite D call. Germline loops: CDR1 MNHEY, CDR2 SMNVEV (reference sequence). The CDR3 loop spans 14 amino acids.

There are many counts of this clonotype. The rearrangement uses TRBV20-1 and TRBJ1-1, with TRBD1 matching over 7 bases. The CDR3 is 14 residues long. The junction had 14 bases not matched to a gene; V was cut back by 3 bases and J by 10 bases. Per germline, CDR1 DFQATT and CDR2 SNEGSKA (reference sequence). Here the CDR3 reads CSASFSGGGQGAFF. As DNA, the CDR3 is TGCAGTGCTAGCTTTTCTGGAGGGGGCCAGGGAGCTTTCTTT.

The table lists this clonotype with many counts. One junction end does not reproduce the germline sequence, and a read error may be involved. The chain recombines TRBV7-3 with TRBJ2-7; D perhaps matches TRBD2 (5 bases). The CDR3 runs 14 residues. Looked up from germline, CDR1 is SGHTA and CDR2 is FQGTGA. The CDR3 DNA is TGTGCCAGCAGCTTAGACGCGGGTTCCTTCGAGCAGTACTTC. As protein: CASSLDAGSFEQYF.

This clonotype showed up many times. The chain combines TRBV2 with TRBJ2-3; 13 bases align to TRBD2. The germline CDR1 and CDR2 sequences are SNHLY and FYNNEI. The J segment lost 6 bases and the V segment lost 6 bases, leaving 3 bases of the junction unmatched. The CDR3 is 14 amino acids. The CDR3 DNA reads TGTGCCAGCAGCGGGACTAGCGGGGTGGATACGCAGTATTTT. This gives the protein CASSGTSGVDTQYF. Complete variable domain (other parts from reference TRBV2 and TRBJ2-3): EPEVTQTPSHQVTQMGQEVILRCVPISNHLYFYWYRQILGQKVEFLVSFYNNEISEKSEIFDDQFSVERPDGSNFTLKIRSTKLEDSAMYFCASSGTSGVDTQYFGPGTRLTVL.

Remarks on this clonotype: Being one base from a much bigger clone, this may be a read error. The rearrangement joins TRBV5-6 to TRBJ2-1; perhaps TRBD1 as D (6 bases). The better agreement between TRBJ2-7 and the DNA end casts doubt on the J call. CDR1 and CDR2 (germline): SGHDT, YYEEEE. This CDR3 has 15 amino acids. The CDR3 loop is CASSLDRETYNEQYF. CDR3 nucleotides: TGTGCCAGCAGCTTGGACAGGGAGACCTACAATGAGCAGTACTTC.

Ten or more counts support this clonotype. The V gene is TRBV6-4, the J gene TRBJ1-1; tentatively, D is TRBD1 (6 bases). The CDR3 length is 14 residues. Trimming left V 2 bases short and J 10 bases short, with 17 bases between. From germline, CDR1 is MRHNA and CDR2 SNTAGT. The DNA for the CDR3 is TGTGCCAGCAGTGACGACAGGCTGGCGGGCACAGCTTTCTTT. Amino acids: CASSDDRLAGTAFF.

The CDR3 loop reads CASSWTPTGTGEGNTIYF. CDR3 nucleotide sequence: TGCGCCAGCAGCTGGACACCTACCGGGACAGGGGAAGGAAACACCATATATTTT. The gene calls are TRBV5-1 and TRBJ1-3, with 10 bases matching TRBD1. Germline V gives CDR1 SGHRS, CDR2 YFSETQ. The CDR3 has 18 residues. With V trimmed by 3 bases and J by 4 bases, 13 bases remained unmatched.

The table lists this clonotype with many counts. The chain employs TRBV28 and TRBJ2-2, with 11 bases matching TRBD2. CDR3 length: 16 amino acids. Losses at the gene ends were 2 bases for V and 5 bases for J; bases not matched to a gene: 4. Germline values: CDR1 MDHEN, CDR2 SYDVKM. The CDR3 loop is CASSLTLAGGTGELFF. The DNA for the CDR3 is TGTGCCAGCAGTTTAACTTTAGCGGGAGGGACCGGGGAGCTGTTTTTT.

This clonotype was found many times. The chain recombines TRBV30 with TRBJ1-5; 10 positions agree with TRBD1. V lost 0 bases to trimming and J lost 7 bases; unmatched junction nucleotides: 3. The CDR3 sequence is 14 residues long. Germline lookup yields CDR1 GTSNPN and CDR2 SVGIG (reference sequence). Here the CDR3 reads CAWSVQTGGQPQHF. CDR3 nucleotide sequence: TGTGCCTGGAGTGTACAGACAGGGGGCCAGCCCCAGCATTTT. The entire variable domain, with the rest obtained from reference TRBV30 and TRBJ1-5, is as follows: SQTIHQWPATLVQPVGSPLSLECTVEGTSNPNLYWYRQAAGRGLQLLFYSVGIGQISSEVPQNLSASRPQDRQFILSSKKLLLSDSGFYLCAWSVQTGGQPQHFGDGTRLSIL.

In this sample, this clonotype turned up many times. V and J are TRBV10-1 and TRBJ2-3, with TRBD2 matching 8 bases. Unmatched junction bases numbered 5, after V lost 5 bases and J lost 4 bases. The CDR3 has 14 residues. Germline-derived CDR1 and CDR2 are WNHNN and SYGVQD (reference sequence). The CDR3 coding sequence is TGCGCCAGCAGTTGGAGCGGGAGTTCAGATACGCAGTATTTT. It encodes CASSWSGSSDTQYF.

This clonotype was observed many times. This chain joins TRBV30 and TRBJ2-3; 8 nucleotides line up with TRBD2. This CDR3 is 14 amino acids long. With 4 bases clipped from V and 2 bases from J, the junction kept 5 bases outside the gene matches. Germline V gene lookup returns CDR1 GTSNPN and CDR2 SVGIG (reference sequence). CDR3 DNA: TGTGCCTGGACCTTAGCGGGGACCACAGATACGCAGTATTTT. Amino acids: CAWTLAGTTDTQYF.

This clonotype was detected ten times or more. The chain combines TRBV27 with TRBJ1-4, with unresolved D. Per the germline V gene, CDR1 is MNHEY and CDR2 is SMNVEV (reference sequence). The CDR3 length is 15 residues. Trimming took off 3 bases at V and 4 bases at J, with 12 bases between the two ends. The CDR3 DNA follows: TGTGCCAGCAGTTTCCGTGGCAGCAATAATGAAAAACTGTTTTTT. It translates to CASSFRGSNNEKLFF.

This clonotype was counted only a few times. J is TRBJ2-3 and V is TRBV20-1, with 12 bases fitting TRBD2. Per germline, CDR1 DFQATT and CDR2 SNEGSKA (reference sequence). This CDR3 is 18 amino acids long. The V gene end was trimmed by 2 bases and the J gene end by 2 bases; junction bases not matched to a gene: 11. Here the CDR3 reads CSARRTSGDSWDTDTQYF. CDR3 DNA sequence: TGCAGTGCTAGACGGACTAGCGGGGACTCCTGGGACACAGATACGCAGTATTTT.

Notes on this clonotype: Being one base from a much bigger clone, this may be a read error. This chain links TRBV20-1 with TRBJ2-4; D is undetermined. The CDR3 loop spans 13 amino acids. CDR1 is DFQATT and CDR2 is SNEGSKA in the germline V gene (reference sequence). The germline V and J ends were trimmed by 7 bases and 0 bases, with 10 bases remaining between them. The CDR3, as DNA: TGCAGTGTTGGAAGTATAGCCAAAAACATTCAGTACTTC. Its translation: CSVGSIAKNIQYF.

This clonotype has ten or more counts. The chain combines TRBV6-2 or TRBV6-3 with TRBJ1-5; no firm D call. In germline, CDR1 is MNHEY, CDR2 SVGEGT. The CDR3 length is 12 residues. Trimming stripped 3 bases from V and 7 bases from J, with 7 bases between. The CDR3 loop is CASSYARQPQHF. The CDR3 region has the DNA TGTGCCAGCAGTTATGCCAGGCAGCCCCAGCATTTT.

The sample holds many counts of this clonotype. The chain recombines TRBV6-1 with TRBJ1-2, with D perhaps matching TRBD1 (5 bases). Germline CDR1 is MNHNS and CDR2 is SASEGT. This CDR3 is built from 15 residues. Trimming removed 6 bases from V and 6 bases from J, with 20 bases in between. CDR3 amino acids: CASSNLGGEFNGYTF. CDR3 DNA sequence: TGTGCCAGCAGCAACCTGGGGGGGGAGTTCAATGGCTACACCTTC.

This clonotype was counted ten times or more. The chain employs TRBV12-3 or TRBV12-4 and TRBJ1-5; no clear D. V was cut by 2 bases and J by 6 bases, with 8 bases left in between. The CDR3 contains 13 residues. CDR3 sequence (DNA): TGTGCCAGCAGTTTAACCGCAGGTCAGCCCCAGCATTTT. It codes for CASSLTAGQPQHF.

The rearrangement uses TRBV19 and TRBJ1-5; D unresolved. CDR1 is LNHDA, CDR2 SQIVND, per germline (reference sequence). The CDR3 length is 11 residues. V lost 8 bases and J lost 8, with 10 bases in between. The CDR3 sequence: CASGVTEPQHF. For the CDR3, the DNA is TGTGCCAGTGGTGTCACGGAGCCCCAGCATTTT.

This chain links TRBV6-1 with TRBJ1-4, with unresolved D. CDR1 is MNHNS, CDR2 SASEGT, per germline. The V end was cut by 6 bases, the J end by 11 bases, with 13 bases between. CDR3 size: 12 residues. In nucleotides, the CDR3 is TGTGCCAGCAGCCAGTCTAAATCGAAACTGTTTTTT. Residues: CASSQSKSKLFF.

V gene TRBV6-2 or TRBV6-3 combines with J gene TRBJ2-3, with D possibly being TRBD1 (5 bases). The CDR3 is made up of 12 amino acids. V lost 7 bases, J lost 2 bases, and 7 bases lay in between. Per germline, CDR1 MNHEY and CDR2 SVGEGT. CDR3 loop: CASIGHTDTQYF. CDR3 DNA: TGTGCCAGCATCGGACACACAGATACGCAGTATTTT.

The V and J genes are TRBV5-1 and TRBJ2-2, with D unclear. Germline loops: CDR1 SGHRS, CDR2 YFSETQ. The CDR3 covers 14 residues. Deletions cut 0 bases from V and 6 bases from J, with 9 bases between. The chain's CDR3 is CASSLAGVPGELFF. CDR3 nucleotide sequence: TGCGCCAGCAGCTTGGCTGGGGTTCCCGGGGAGCTGTTTTTT.

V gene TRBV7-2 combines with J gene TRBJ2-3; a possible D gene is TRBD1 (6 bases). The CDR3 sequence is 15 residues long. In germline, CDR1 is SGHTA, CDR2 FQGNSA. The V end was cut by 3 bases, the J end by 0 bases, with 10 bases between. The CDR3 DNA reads TGTGCCAGCAGCTTTGGGGGCTCCAGCACAGATACGCAGTATTTT. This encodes CASSFGGSSTDTQYF.